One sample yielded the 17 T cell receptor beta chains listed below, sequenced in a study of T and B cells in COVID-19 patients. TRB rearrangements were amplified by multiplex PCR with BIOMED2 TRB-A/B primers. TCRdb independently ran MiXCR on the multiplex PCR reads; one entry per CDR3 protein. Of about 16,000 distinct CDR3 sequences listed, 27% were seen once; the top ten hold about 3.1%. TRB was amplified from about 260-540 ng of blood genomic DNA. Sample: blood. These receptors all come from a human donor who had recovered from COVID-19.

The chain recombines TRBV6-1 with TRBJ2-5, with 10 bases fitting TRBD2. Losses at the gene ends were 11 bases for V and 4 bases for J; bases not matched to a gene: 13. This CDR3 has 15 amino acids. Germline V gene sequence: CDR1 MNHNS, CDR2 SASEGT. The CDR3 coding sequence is TGTGCCGCCGGGGGAAGCGGGAGGGTAAGAGAGACCCAGTACTTC. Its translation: CAAGGSGRVRETQYF.

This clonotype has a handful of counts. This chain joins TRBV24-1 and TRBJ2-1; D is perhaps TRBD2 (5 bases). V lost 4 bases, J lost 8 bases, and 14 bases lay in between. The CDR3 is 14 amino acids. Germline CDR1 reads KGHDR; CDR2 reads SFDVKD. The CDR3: CATSDQRTGDEQFF. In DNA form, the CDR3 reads TGTGCCACCAGTGACCAGCGGACTGGGGATGAGCAGTTCTTC.

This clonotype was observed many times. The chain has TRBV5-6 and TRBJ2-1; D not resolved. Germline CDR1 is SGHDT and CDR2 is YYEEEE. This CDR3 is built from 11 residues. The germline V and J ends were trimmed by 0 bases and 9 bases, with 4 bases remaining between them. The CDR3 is CASSLESEQFF. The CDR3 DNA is TGTGCCAGCAGCTTGGAGAGTGAGCAGTTCTTC.

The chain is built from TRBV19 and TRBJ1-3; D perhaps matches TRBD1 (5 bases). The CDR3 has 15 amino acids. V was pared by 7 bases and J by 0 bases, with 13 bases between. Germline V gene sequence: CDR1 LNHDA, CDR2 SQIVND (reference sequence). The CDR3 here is CASKEGPSSGNTIYF. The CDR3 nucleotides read TGTGCCAGTAAAGAGGGACCGAGCTCTGGAAACACCATATATTTT.

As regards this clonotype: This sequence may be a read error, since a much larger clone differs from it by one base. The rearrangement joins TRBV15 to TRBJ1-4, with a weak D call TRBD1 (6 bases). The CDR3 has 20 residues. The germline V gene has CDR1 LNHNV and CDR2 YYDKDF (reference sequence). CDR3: CSTSPSFARTRTADNEKLFF. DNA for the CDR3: TGTTCCACCAGCCCTTCGTTCGCCCGTACCCGGACAGCAGATAATGAAAAACTGTTTTTT.

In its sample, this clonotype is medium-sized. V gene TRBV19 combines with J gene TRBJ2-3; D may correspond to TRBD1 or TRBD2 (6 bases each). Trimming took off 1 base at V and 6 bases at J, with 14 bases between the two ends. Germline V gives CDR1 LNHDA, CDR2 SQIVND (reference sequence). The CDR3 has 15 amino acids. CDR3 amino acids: CASSIAGAGADTQYF. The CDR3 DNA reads TGTGCCAGTAGTATAGCGGGGGCAGGGGCTGATACGCAGTATTTT.

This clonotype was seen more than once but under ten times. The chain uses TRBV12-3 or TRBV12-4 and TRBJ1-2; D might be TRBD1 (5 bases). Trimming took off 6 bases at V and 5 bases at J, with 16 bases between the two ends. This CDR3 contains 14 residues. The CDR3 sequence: CASRSPRAPYGYTF. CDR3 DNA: TGTGCCAGCAGGTCCCCCAGGGCACCTTATGGCTACACCTTC.

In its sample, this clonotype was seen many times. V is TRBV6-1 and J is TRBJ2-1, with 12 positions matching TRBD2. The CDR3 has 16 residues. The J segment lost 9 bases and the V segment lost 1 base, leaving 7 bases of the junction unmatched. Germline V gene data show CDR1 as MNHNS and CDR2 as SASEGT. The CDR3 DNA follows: TGTGCCAGCAGTGAAGGACTAGCGGGAGTTGGAGGTGAGCAGTTCTTC. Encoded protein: CASSEGLAGVGGEQFF.

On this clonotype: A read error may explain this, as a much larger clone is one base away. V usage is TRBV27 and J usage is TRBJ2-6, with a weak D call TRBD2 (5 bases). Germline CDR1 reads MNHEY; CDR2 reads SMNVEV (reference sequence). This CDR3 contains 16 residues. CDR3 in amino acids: CACSLDGGSGANVLTF. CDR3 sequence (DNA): TGTGCCTGCAGTTTGGACGGAGGCTCTGGGGCCAACGTCCTGACTTTC.

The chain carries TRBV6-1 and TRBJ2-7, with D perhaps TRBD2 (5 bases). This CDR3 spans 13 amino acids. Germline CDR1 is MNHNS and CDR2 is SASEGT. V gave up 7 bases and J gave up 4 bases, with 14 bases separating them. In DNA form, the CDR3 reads TGTGCCAGCAAGGTGGCGGGTAGGTACGAGCAGTACTTC. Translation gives CASKVAGRYEQYF.

CDR3 sequence reads: CSASVIEQFF. The CDR3 DNA follows: TGCAGTGCATCTGTAATTGAGCAGTTCTTC. The chain employs TRBV20-1 and TRBJ2-1; D remains unclear. The CDR3 runs to 10 residues. The germline V gene has CDR1 DFQATT and CDR2 SNEGSKA (reference sequence). With 6 bases removed from V and 9 bases from J, the gap between germline ends came to 9 bases.

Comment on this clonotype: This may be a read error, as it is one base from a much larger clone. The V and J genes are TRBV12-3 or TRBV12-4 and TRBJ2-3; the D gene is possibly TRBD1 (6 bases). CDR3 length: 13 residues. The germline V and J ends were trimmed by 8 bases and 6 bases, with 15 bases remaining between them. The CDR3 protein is CASGEQGTDTQYF. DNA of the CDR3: TGTGCCAGCGGTGAACAGGGAACCGATACGCAGTATTTT.

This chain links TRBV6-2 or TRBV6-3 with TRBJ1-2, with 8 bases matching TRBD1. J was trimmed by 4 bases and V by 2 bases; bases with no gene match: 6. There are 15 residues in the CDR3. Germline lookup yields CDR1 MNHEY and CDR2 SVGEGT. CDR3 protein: CASSYPGQELYGYTF. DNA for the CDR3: TGTGCCAGCAGTTACCCGGGACAGGAACTCTATGGCTACACCTTC.

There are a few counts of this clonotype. CDR3 region: CASSYPRGRGPNQPQHF. The CDR3 nucleotides read TGTGCCAGCAGTTACCCCCGGGGGAGGGGACCCAATCAGCCCCAGCATTTT. The chain links TRBV6-5 to TRBJ1-5; weak D call: TRBD1 (5 bases). This CDR3 is built from 17 residues. Trimming took 2 bases from V and 3 from J, leaving 17 bases between them. The germline gives CDR1 MNHEY, CDR2 SVGAGI.

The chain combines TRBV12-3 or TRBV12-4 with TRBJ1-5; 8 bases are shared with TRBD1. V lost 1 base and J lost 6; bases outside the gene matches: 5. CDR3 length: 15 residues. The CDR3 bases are TGTGCCAGCAGTTTAGTTACAGGGGGAGGTCAGCCCCAGCATTTT. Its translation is CASSLVTGGGQPQHF.

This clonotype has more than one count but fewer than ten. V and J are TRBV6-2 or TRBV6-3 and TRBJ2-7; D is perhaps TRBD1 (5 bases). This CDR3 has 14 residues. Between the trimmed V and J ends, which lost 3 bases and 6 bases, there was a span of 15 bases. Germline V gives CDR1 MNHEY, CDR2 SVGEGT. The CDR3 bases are TGTGCCAGCAGTTATCGGCGACACCAGGGCGAGCAGTACTTC. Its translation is CASSYRRHQGEQYF.

CDR3 loop: CASSLGFGGSLRDQYF. The CDR3 coding sequence is TGTGCCAGCAGCTTAGGGTTCGGGGGGAGCCTACGGGACCAGTACTTC. This chain links TRBV7-9 with TRBJ2-5; 7 nucleotides agree with TRBD2. V lost 1 base and J lost 10; bases outside the gene matches: 15. CDR1 and CDR2 (germline): SEHNR, FQNEAQ (reference sequence). This CDR3 has 16 amino acids.